Following are 31 T cell receptor beta chains from one sample sequenced in a study of blood T cell repertoires in COVID-19. TCRdb's table, derived via immunoSEQ multiplex PCR, lists solely in-frame clones and lacks some. The repertoire holds about 55,000 clones, with about 93% as singletons. What was sequenced was peripheral blood. These receptors were collected from a human donor with active COVID-19. The donor label of this sample is uncertain.

Written as DNA, the CDR3 is TGTGCCACCAGTGAAAGCCGGGACAGACGCAATCAGCCCCAGCATTTT. Its translation is CATSESRDRRNQPQHF. The J gene is TRBJ1-5, the V gene TRBV24-1, with TRBD1 identical over 7 bases. Germline V CDR1 and CDR2: KGHDR, SFDVKD. This CDR3 comprises 16 residues. V shed 4 bases and J 2 bases; nucleotides not matched to a gene: 7.

This clone occurred once. The V gene is TRBV19, the J gene TRBJ1-2, with 12 bases fitting TRBD1. Germline V gene data show CDR1 as LNHDA and CDR2 as SQIVND (reference sequence). CDR3 size: 14 residues. The J segment lost 7 bases and the V segment lost 9 bases, leaving 9 bases of the junction unmatched. CDR3 loop: CARPRGTGGSGYTF. The DNA for the CDR3 is TGTGCCAGACCAAGGGGGACAGGGGGCTCTGGCTACACCTTC. Filled out from reference TRBV19 and TRBJ1-2, the complete variable domain reads DGGITQSPKYLFRKEGQNVTLSCEQNLNHDAMYWYRQDPGQGLRLIYYSQIVNDFQKGDIAEGYSVSREKKESFPLTVTSAQKNPTAFYLCARPRGTGGSGYTFGSGTRLTVV.

The rearrangement joins TRBV27 to TRBJ2-7, with 8 nucleotides matching TRBD1. The CDR3 is 16 residues long. The V gene end was trimmed by 4 bases and the J gene end by 3 bases; junction bases not matched to a gene: 11. Germline CDR1 and CDR2: MNHEY and SMNVEV (reference sequence). The CDR3 loop is CASSSKPGQEDYEQYF. CDR3 bases: TGTGCCAGCAGTTCCAAGCCGGGACAGGAGGACTACGAGCAGTACTTC.

J is TRBJ1-6 and V is TRBV27; D is perhaps TRBD1 (5 bases). The CDR3 runs to 16 residues. V was shortened by 2 bases and J by 8 bases, with 16 bases between the two germline ends. CDR1 and CDR2 from the germline V gene are MNHEY and SMNVEV (reference sequence). CDR3 protein: CASSLRRGSGDSPLHF. The CDR3 nucleotides are TGTGCCAGCAGTTTACGGAGGGGTTCTGGTGATTCACCCCTCCACTTT.

The chain combines TRBV27 with TRBJ2-7, with 9 bases identical to TRBD1. Germline lookup yields CDR1 MNHEY and CDR2 SMNVEV (reference sequence). V gave up 7 bases and J gave up 5 bases; unmatched junction bases: 9. CDR3 size: 14 residues. CDR3 in DNA: TGTGCCAGCAACCCCGGGACAGGGTTCAACGAGCAGTACTTC. Residues: CASNPGTGFNEQYF.

The table lists this clone with a few counts. V gene TRBV6-5 combines with J gene TRBJ2-7; perhaps TRBD1 as D (6 bases). CDR1 is MNHEY and CDR2 is SVGAGI in the germline V gene. Trimming shortened V by 6 bases and J by 1 base, and 7 bases separated the two germline ends. The CDR3 extends over 12 amino acids. CDR3 nucleotide sequence: TGTGCCAGCAGCAGGGGATCCTACGAGCAGTACTTC. Its protein is CASSRGSYEQYF.

The genes are TRBV15 and TRBJ1-1; D possibly corresponds to TRBD1 (5 bases). V shed 0 bases and J shed 3 bases, with 8 bases lying between them. The CDR3 totals 14 residues. Germline assignment: CDR1 LNHNV and CDR2 YYDKDF (reference sequence). This CDR3 reads CATSRDRGDTEAFF. The CDR3 coding sequence is TGTGCCACCAGCAGAGATCGGGGGGACACTGAAGCTTTCTTT.

The chain links TRBV7-2 to TRBJ1-1; D not certain. V gave up 5 bases and J gave up 7 bases, with 11 bases separating them. Germline lookup yields CDR1 SGHTA and CDR2 FQGNSA. CDR3 length: 12 amino acids. The DNA for the CDR3 is TGTGCCAGCAGCGGCGGGTTAGGTGAAGCTTTCTTT. As protein: CASSGGLGEAFF. The full variable domain, its missing parts supplied by reference TRBV7-2 and TRBJ1-1, is GAGVSQSPSNKVTEKGKDVELRCDPISGHTALYWYRQSLGQGLEFLIYFQGNSAPDKSGLPSDRFSAERTGGSVSTLTIQRTQQEDSAVYLCASSGGLGEAFFGQGTRLTVV.

V gene TRBV11-2 combines with J gene TRBJ1-4; 7 bases align to TRBD1. V trimming: 5 bases; J trimming: 6 bases; junction bases outside the gene matches: 6. CDR3 length: 14 residues. Looked up from germline, CDR1 is SGHAT and CDR2 is FQNNGV. Here the CDR3 DNA reads TGTGCCAGCAGCCTGACAGGGCGGGATGAAAAACTGTTTTTT. This translates into CASSLTGRDEKLFF.

The chain employs TRBV10-3 and TRBJ1-1, with D unresolved. In germline, CDR1 is ENHRY, CDR2 SYGVKD. The V end was cut by 4 bases, the J end by 1 base, with 13 bases between. The CDR3 runs to 15 residues. This CDR3 is CAISGVVRSNTEAFF. CDR3 nucleotide sequence: TGTGCCATCAGTGGGGTTGTCAGGTCGAACACTGAAGCTTTCTTT.

This clone occurred once. This chain links TRBV6-5 with TRBJ2-1; 8 nucleotides align to TRBD2. CDR1 is MNHEY and CDR2 is SVGAGI in the germline V gene. The CDR3 runs 14 residues. V trimming: 7 bases; J trimming: 6 bases; junction bases outside the gene matches: 8. Here the CDR3 DNA reads TGTGCCAGCACCCGGCTAGCGGGCCTCAATGAGCAGTTCTTC. Translation: CASTRLAGLNEQFF.

Here the CDR3 reads CASSAGPTSTDTQYF. The CDR3 nucleotides are TGCGCCAGCAGCGCGGGCCCCACATCCACAGATACGCAGTATTTT. The chain joins TRBV5-1 to TRBJ2-3, with D possibly being TRBD2 (5 bases). Germline V gives CDR1 SGHRS, CDR2 YFSETQ. The CDR3 is made up of 15 amino acids. V was cut by 4 bases and J by 2 bases, with 14 bases left in between. Together with reference TRBV5-1 and TRBJ2-3, the CDR3 gives the full variable domain: KAGVTQTPRYLIKTRGQQVTLSCSPISGHRSVSWYQQTPGQGLQFLFEYFSETQRNKGNFPGRFSGRQFSNSRSEMNVSTLELGDSALYLCASSAGPTSTDTQYFGPGTRLTVL.

The V call is TRBV5-1, the J call TRBJ2-1; TRBD2 might be the D (6 bases). V was trimmed by 3 bases and J by 0 bases, leaving 13 bases between them. The germline V gene has CDR1 SGHRS and CDR2 YFSETQ. The CDR3 contains 16 residues. Written as DNA, the CDR3 is TGCGCCAGCAGCTCAGGGACTGACAGCTCCTACAATGAGCAGTTCTTC. It codes for CASSSGTDSSYNEQFF.

The chain recombines TRBV7-2 with TRBJ2-5; the match to TRBD1 covers 7 bases. Losses at the gene ends were 4 bases for V and 2 bases for J; bases not matched to a gene: 10. The CDR3 loop spans 16 amino acids. Per germline, CDR1 SGHTA and CDR2 FQGNSA. CDR3 region: CASSSWTARGQETQYF. The CDR3 DNA sequence: TGTGCCAGCAGCTCCTGGACCGCCAGGGGGCAAGAGACCCAGTACTTC.

V and J are TRBV23-1 and TRBJ2-7; 8 bases are shared with TRBD1. TRBV23-1 is identified as an open reading frame with a role that is uncertain. The CDR3 loop spans 14 amino acids. With 4 bases clipped from V and 6 bases from J, the junction kept 8 bases outside the gene matches. Here the CDR3 DNA reads TGCGCCAGCAGTCCGACAGGGGTTTCGGGCGAGCAGTACTTC. Amino acid sequence: CASSPTGVSGEQYF.

V gene TRBV6-5 combines with J gene TRBJ1-2; perhaps TRBD1 as D (6 bases). CDR3 length equals 14 residues. V lost 5 bases, J lost 5 bases, and 15 bases lay in between. Germline CDR1 reads MNHEY; CDR2 reads SVGAGI. The CDR3: CASSRGGGIYGYTF. CDR3 coding DNA: TGTGCCAGCAGTCGAGGGGGGGGAATATATGGCTACACCTTC.

The chain uses TRBV12-3 or TRBV12-4 and TRBJ2-3, with TRBD2 as a possible D gene (5 bases). The CDR3 is 13 amino acids. V was clipped by 6 bases and J by 1 base, with 8 bases between them. The CDR3 reads CASRGAGTDTQYF. CDR3 nucleotide sequence: TGTGCCAGCAGGGGAGCGGGCACAGATACGCAGTATTTT.

This chain links TRBV11-2 with TRBJ2-1, with TRBD1 identical over 7 bases. The CDR3 covers 14 residues. With V trimmed by 0 bases and J by 8 bases, 4 bases remained unmatched. The germline gives CDR1 SGHAT, CDR2 FQNNGV. This chain's CDR3 is CASSLDLTGYEQFF. The CDR3, as DNA: TGTGCCAGCAGCTTAGACCTGACAGGGTATGAGCAGTTCTTC.

This clone showed up just once. The V call is TRBV13, the J call TRBJ2-2; TRBD1 agrees at 7 bases. V lost 5 bases to trimming and J lost 6 bases; unmatched junction nucleotides: 3. This CDR3 contains 13 residues. Per the germline V gene, CDR1 is PRHDT and CDR2 is FYEKMQ (reference sequence). The CDR3 DNA reads as TGTGCCAGCAGCGCGACAGGGTCCGGGGAGCTGTTTTTT. Amino acids: CASSATGSGELFF.

Points on this clone: The junction shows a germline mismatch at one end, possibly a read error. The V and J genes are TRBV19 and TRBJ2-1; D is perhaps TRBD1 or TRBD2 (6 bases each). The CDR3 consists of 16 residues. Looked up from germline, CDR1 is LNHDA and CDR2 is SQIVND (reference sequence). The CDR3 spells CASRIGGTLTGDEQFF. CDR3 nucleotide sequence: TGTGCCAGTAGAATAGGGGGGACTCTTACCGGGGATGAGCAGTTCTTC.

The chain employs TRBV29-1 and TRBJ2-7; TRBD1 aligns across 8 bases. V was pared by 4 bases and J by 2 bases, with 7 bases of the junction left unmatched. CDR3 length: 14 amino acids. The germline gives CDR1 SQVTM, CDR2 ANQGSEA. This chain's CDR3 is CSVGNAQGAYEQYF. CDR3 nucleotides: TGCAGCGTTGGTAACGCACAGGGGGCCTACGAGCAGTACTTC.

This chain uses TRBV5-1 with TRBJ2-5; 9 bases agree with TRBD2. The CDR3 totals 15 residues. J lost 5 bases, V lost 4 bases, and 9 bases had no gene match. From germline, CDR1 is SGHRS and CDR2 YFSETQ. The CDR3 sequence: CASSGSGSLKETQYF. The CDR3 coding sequence is TGCGCCAGCAGCGGTAGCGGGAGTTTAAAGGAGACCCAGTACTTC.

Written as DNA, the CDR3 is TGCGCCAGCAGCCAACGAGACAGCTTCTCCTACGAGCAGTACTTC. Its protein is CASSQRDSFSYEQYF. V usage is TRBV4-1 and J usage is TRBJ2-7; TRBD1 is a possible D gene (5 bases). This CDR3 contains 15 residues. Germline V gene sequence: CDR1 MGHRA, CDR2 YSYEKL. Trimming took off 2 bases at V and 0 bases at J, with 11 bases between the two ends.

The V call is TRBV7-9, the J call TRBJ1-6; tentatively, D is TRBD1 (5 bases). This CDR3 has 16 amino acids. The V end lost 4 bases, the J end lost 6 bases, and 16 bases lay between the germline ends. The germline V gene encodes CDR1 SEHNR and CDR2 FQNEAQ (reference sequence). The CDR3 coding sequence is TGTGCCAGCAGCTCGGGGCGGGGTTCGTTTAATTCACCCCTCCACTTT. This sequence encodes CASSSGRGSFNSPLHF. Drawing the rest from reference TRBV7-9 and TRBJ1-6, the complete variable domain is DTGVSQNPRHKITKRGQNVTFRCDPISEHNRLYWYRQTLGQGPEFLTYFQNEAQLEKSRLLSDRFSAERPKGSFSTLEIQRTEQGDSAMYLCASSSGRGSFNSPLHFGNGTRLTVT.

This rearrangement joins TRBV12-3 or TRBV12-4 to TRBJ2-3, with D unresolved. The CDR3 is 11 amino acids. Trimming pared 7 bases from V and 5 bases from J, leaving 7 bases between. The CDR3 DNA reads TGTGCCAGCACCTCCCTAGATACGCAGTATTTT. This codes for CASTSLDTQYF.

The J gene is TRBJ1-2, the V gene TRBV18, with 7 bases fitting TRBD1. The CDR3 is 13 amino acids. V was clipped by 3 bases and J by 8 bases; unmatched bases: 6. CDR1 is KGHSH, CDR2 LQKENI, per germline. DNA of the CDR3: TGTGCCAGCTCACCCAGACAGGGTGGGGGCTACACCTTC. This sequence encodes CASSPRQGGGYTF. The variable domain in full, completed from reference TRBV18 and TRBJ1-2, reads NAGVMQNPRHLVRRRGQEARLRCSPMKGHSHVYWYRQLPEEGLKFMVYLQKENIIDESGMPKERFSAEFPKEGPSILRIQQVVRGDSAAYFCASSPRQGGGYTFGSGTRLTVV.

CDR3 coding DNA: TGTGCCGCCGGGACAGGGGTCGAGCAGTACTTC. As protein: CAAGTGVEQYF. The chain couples TRBV7-6 to TRBJ2-7; TRBD1 agrees at 10 bases. The V gene end was trimmed by 11 bases and the J gene end by 6 bases; junction bases not matched to a gene: 4. Per germline, CDR1 SGHVS and CDR2 FNYEAQ. The CDR3 runs to 11 residues.

This clone was detected a few times. V usage is TRBV18 and J usage is TRBJ1-2, with 7 bases lining up with TRBD1. The CDR3 is 15 residues long. V lost 6 bases and J lost 4; bases outside the gene matches: 11. Per the germline V gene, CDR1 is KGHSH and CDR2 is LQKENI. The CDR3 here is CASSPTGSEFYGYTF. CDR3 bases: TGTGCCAGCTCCCCGACAGGGTCGGAGTTCTATGGCTACACCTTC. Full variable domain (rest looked up from reference TRBV18 and TRBJ1-2): NAGVMQNPRHLVRRRGQEARLRCSPMKGHSHVYWYRQLPEEGLKFMVYLQKENIIDESGMPKERFSAEFPKEGPSILRIQQVVRGDSAAYFCASSPTGSEFYGYTFGSGTRLTVV.

This sequence joins TRBV18 and TRBJ1-4; maybe TRBD1 (5 bases). Between the trimmed V and J ends, which lost 4 bases and 4 bases, there was a span of 13 bases. Germline CDR1 reads KGHSH; CDR2 reads LQKENI. The CDR3 contains 15 residues. The CDR3 is CASSLQQGLNEKLFF. The CDR3, as DNA: TGTGCCAGCTCACTTCAGCAGGGCCTTAATGAAAAACTGTTTTTT.

The chain combines TRBV6-5 with TRBJ1-1; 9 bases map to TRBD1. J was trimmed by 4 bases and V by 8 bases; bases with no gene match: 5. Germline CDR1 is MNHEY and CDR2 is SVGAGI. This CDR3 contains 13 residues. The CDR3 loop reads CASGRDRATEAFF. The CDR3 region has the DNA TGTGCCAGCGGCCGGGACAGGGCCACTGAAGCTTTCTTT.

This clone was detected once. The gene calls are TRBV19 and TRBJ1-2; D ambiguous. Trimming took off 9 bases at V and 11 bases at J, with 7 bases between the two ends. From germline, CDR1 is LNHDA and CDR2 SQIVND (reference sequence). The CDR3 has 8 amino acids. In DNA, the CDR3 is TGTGCCAGCTATCGTTACACCTTC. Protein product: CASYRYTF.